These T cell receptor beta chains were read from a single sample in a study of PD-1 blockade in classical Hodgkin lymphoma. Sequencing was performed with immunoSEQ multiplex PCR; in TCRdb, only in-frame clones are kept and a portion is missing. The sample records some 84,000 clones, roughly nine tenths being singletons. This specimen consisted of peripheral blood mononuclear cells (PBMCs), obtained at baseline. The receptors come from a human donor with classical Hodgkin lymphoma. The conserved cysteine and the conserved F or W are not part of the CDR3 here. D genes are given only for firm matches.

cdr3_length v_call d_call cdr3_aa
13 TRBV7-9 - ASSYGGQENQPQH
12 TRBV18 - ASSPPGGLYEQY
13 TRBV28 - ASKKSRATNEKLF
13 TRBV7-2 - ASSIEGRSNQPQH
16 TRBV28 TRBD2 ASSPTTPSGPSWYEQF
10 TRBV18 - ASSPEGHTIY
12 TRBV15 TRBD1 ATSRGTGGYEQY
11 TRBV5-1 TRBD1 ASSSDRVETQY
11 TRBV4-1 - ASSQDEGWEAF
11 TRBV29-1 TRBD1 SVGTGLLDEQY
14 TRBV7-6 - ASSLVAGRSGNTIY
11 TRBV5-4 - ASSVPGSGELF
13 TRBV6-5 - ASSYRRGISYEQY
15 TRBV29-1 - SVEEAARGGMNTEAF
10 TRBV2 - ASRQPGSEQF